This TCR beta chain was captured in a study of T cells after yellow fever vaccination. General study findings and limits: Reappearance after the booster was observed for most primary-vaccination clones (about 97% CD4, over 70% CD8). Although most clonotypes did not, a small share appeared in both CD4 and CD8 compartments.

The CDR3 is made up of 10 amino acids. For TCR, cDNA came from 5'RACE template switching, which added a universal primer site and UMIs. TCRdb re-analysed the 5' RACE reads in MiXCR, keeping a single row per CDR3 protein. The sample has about 240,000 distinct CDR3 sequences; less than 9% are singletons. This clonotype was observed at least ten times. Its target is unknown. The receptor was derived from a man aged 25 to 40 who received the YFV17D yellow fever vaccine. This chain uses TRBV21-1 with TRBJ2-1. TRBV21-1 is a pseudogene locus. The specimen comprised CD4+ T cells sorted from PBMCs, sampled 15 days after the yellow fever booster vaccination. This chain's CDR3 is CASSKGGWFF. The CDR3, as DNA: TGTGCCAGCAGCAAAGGCGGATGGTTCTTC.